This T cell receptor (beta chain) was sequenced for a study of cytomegalovirus exposure and HLA in healthy donors. The PCR contained 60 Vbeta and 13 Jbeta primers. TCRdb keeps only in-frame clones here, not all; method: immunoSEQ multiplex PCR. The table has roughly 110,000 clones, around 75% seen once. Trimming stripped 2 bases from V and 3 bases from J, with 20 bases between. CDR1 SGHNT and CDR2 YENEEA come from the germline V gene. The CDR3 has 18 residues. The clonotype was recovered from a woman aged 25 to 39 in good health and CMV-seronegative. The sequenced sample was PBMCs. The chain joins TRBV11-3 to TRBJ1-3; no firm D call. This chain's CDR3 is CASSLYSQRIPYGNTIYF. The CDR3 coding sequence is TGTGCCAGCAGCTTATACTCCCAGCGAATCCCCTATGGAAACACCATATATTTT.